The clone carrying this TCR beta chain showed up just a few times. Its specificity is not known. The sample comes from a study of CD8 T cells in ankylosing spondylitis. General observations from the study: Seven to nine highly homologous variants made up a TCR beta motif that seemed to typify ankylosing spondylitis blood.

The V end lost 4 bases, the J end lost 6 bases, and 16 bases lay between the germline ends. The CDR3 spans 15 residues. Germline loops: CDR1 LGHNA, CDR2 YNFKEQ. TCRdb processed the 5' RACE reads anew with MiXCR; each CDR3 protein has one entry. The table shows about 800,000 distinct CDR3 sequences, with 12% occurring only once. Sequences were obtained from blood, either unsorted or a sorted T cell fraction (not recorded which). V and J are TRBV4-2 and TRBJ1-3; TRBD1 might be the D (5 bases). This TCR derives from a male donor with ankylosing spondylitis. The CDR3 DNA reads TGTGCCAGCAGCCCCCGGGGCAGGCAGGAAAACACCATATATTTT. As protein: CASSPRGRQENTIYF.